This note documents a single T cell receptor beta chain sequence. J gave up 4 bases and V 4 bases, and 6 bases lay outside the gene matches. The CDR3 extends over 14 amino acids. The germline V gene encodes CDR1 SGHDT and CDR2 YYEEEE. This record belongs to a study of blood T cell repertoires in COVID-19. Study in general: Spain, Italy and the United States supplied samples that represented acute and convalescent COVID-19. Nucleic acid was either cDNA or gDNA, and it came from T cells, B-cell-depleted T cells, or PBMCs.

Clones were sequenced by immunoSEQ multiplex PCR, and TCRdb holds only the in-frame ones, with some missing. The sample lists about 73,000 clones; about 80% were seen once. The clonotype comes from a human donor in a cohort sampled during active COVID-19. The J gene is TRBJ1-2, the V gene TRBV5-6; 8 positions match TRBD1. The specimen was peripheral blood. CDR3 protein: CASSLQGAGYGYTF. The CDR3 DNA sequence: TGTGCCAGCAGCCTGCAGGGGGCGGGCTATGGCTACACCTTC.